A selection of T cell receptor beta chains follows, all from one sample in a study of shared clonotypes between healthy human individuals. Data came from immunoSEQ multiplex PCR; TCRdb stores just in-frame clones and leaves some out. The sample contains approximately 1.1 million clones, about 84% of which appear only once. Sequencing used memory CD4+ T cells from PBMCs. The receptors derive from a young man in good health. Some clones in this sample may be carry-over from other donors' samples. CDR3s include the opening cysteine and the closing phenylalanine or tryptophan. A clone size is listed for some rows: how often the clone was seen (once, few, many), or a class if it is expanded.

clone size,J gene,V gene,CDR3 protein
.,TRBJ2-7,TRBV10-1,CASSEGLAYEQYF
.,TRBJ2-5,TRBV25-1,CASRRAPGETQYF
.,TRBJ1-1,TRBV6-5,CASGRPFPRVTEAFF
.,TRBJ1-1,TRBV4-2,CASSQEERKYTEAFF
.,TRBJ2-1,TRBV7-3,CASSLRSGDSYNEQFF
.,TRBJ1-5,TRBV6-5,CASRLIPDSNQPQHF
few,TRBJ2-2,TRBV7-3,CASSLTLGATGELFF
once,TRBJ2-3,TRBV11-2,CASSLGLFGTDTQYF
.,TRBJ1-4,TRBV9,CASSAGGGQGVEKLFF
.,TRBJ2-7,TRBV6-1,CASSEGQPLF
.,TRBJ1-3,TRBV6-5,CASSSGVSGNTIYF
.,TRBJ2-3,TRBV12-1,CASSRPGQGADTQYF
.,TRBJ2-7,TRBV10-3,CAIKRLAASYEQYF